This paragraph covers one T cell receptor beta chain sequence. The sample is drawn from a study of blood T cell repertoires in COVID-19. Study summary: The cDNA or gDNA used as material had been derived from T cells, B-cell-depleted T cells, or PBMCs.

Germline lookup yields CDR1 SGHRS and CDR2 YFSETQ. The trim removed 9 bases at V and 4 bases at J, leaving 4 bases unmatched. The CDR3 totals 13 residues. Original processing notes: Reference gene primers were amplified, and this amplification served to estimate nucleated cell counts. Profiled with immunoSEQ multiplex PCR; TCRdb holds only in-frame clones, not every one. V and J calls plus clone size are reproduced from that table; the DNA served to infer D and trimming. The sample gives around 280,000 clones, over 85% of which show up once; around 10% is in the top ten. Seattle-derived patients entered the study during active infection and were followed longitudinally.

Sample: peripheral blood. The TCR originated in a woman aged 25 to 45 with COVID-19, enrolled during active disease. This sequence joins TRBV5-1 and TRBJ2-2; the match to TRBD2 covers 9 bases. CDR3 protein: CATRRGGTGELFF. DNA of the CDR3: TGCGCCACCCGGCGGGGGGGCACCGGGGAGCTGTTTTTT.